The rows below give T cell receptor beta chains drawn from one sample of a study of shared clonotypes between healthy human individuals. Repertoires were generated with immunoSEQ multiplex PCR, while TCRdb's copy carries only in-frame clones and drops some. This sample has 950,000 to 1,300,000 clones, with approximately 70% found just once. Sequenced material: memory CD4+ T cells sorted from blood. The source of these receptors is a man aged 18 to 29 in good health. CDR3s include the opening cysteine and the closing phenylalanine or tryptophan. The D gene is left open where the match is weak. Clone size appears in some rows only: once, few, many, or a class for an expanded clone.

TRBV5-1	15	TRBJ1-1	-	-	TGCGCCAGCAGCTTACCAGGGGTTGGTCCCACTGAAGCTTTCTTT	CASSLPGVGPTEAFF
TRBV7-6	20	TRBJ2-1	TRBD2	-	TGTGCCAGCAGCGGGTGGGGAGCCGGGACTAGCGGGAGGGCCTTGAATGAGCAGTTCTTC	CASSGWGAGTSGRALNEQFF
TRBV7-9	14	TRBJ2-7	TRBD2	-	TGTGCCAGCAGCCCCGGGGGGGGTCCCTACGAGCAGTACTTC	CASSPGGGPYEQYF
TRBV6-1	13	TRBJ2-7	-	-	TGTGCCAGCAGTGAATTTGAATCCTACGAGCAGTACTTC	CASSEFESYEQYF
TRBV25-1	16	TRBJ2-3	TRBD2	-	TGTGCCAGCAGTGAACCCCGAGCGGGGGCGGGAGATACGCAGTATTTT	CASSEPRAGAGDTQYF
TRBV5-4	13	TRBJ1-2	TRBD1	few	TGTGCCAGCAGACCTCAGGGGGACTATGGCTACACCTTC	CASRPQGDYGYTF
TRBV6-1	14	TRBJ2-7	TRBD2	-	TGTGCCAGCAGTGCCGGACTAGCGGGAGTTCAGCAGTACTTC	CASSAGLAGVQQYF
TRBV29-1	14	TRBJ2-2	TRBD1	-	TGCAGCGTTGGACAGGGTGTATACGCCGGGGAGCTGTTTTTT	CSVGQGVYAGELFF
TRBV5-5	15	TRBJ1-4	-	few	TGTGCCAGCAGCTTGGCAGGGCTGGAGGGTGAAAAACTGTTTTTT	CASSLAGLEGEKLFF
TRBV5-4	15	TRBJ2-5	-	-	TGTGCCAGCAGCTTGCTAGGGACGGGACGAGAGACCCAGTACTTC	CASSLLGTGRETQYF
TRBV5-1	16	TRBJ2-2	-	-	TGCGCCAGCAGCTCTGGGGCGGGGATCAACACCGGGGAGCTGTTTTTT	CASSSGAGINTGELFF
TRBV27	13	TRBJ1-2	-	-	TGTGCCAGCAGTTTCCGGCAGGGTGTAGGCTACACCTTC	CASSFRQGVGYTF
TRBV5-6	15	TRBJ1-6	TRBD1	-	TGTGCCAGCAGCTTGGGGACAGGGGATAATTCACCCCTCCACTTT	CASSLGTGDNSPLHF
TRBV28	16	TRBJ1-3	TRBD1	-	TGTGCCAGCAGCCTCGGACAGGGGGATTCCGGAAACACCATATATTTT	CASSLGQGDSGNTIYF
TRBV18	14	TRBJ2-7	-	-	TGTGCCAGCTCACCCGAGGGGCTTTCCTACGAGCAGTACTTC	CASSPEGLSYEQYF
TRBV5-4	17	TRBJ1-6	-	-	TGTGCCAGCAGCTTGGCAGGAAGGGAGACGGGGAATTCACCCCTCCACTTT	CASSLAGRETGNSPLHF
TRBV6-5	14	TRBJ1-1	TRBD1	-	TGTGCCAGCAGCCTACAGGGGATAGGAACTGAAGCTTTCTTT	CASSLQGIGTEAFF
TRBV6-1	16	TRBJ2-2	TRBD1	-	TGTGCCAGCAGTGACGCGGACAGGGTGGACACCGGGGAGCTGTTTTTT	CASSDADRVDTGELFF
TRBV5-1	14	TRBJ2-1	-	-	TGCGCCAGCAGTAGGGGGGAAGGATACAATGAGCAGTTCTTC	CASSRGEGYNEQFF
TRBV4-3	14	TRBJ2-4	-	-	TGCGCCAGCAGCCCCGGGACGGACGGAAACATTCAGTACTTC	CASSPGTDGNIQYF